The entry that follows covers one T cell receptor (beta chain) sequence. Trimming took off 3 bases at V and 0 bases at J, with 12 bases between the two ends. The CDR3 length is 16 residues. Germline-derived CDR1 and CDR2 are SGHTA and FQGNSA. Clones were sequenced by immunoSEQ multiplex PCR, and TCRdb holds only the in-frame ones, with some missing. The data contain some 74,000 clones, 95% to 98% of them singletons. This sample was taken from a study of technical replicates of blood from several donors. The sequence came from a human donor in good health. The chain uses TRBV7-2 and TRBJ1-3; D unclear. Material for sequencing was T cells isolated from PBMCs. Here the CDR3 DNA reads TGTGCCAGCAGCTTCGTCTTACGGTTCTCTGGAAACACCATATATTTT. Translated: CASSFVLRFSGNTIYF.